A single sample gave rise to the 5 T cell receptor beta chains below, sequenced in a study of shared clonotypes between healthy human individuals. Measured with immunoSEQ multiplex PCR; TCRdb has only the in-frame clones, and not every one. The sample consists of millions of clones, 90% to 95% of them appearing once. The specimen sequenced was naive CD4+ T cells from PBMCs. The subset denotes: CD45RA+ positively selected. Receptors originate from a man between 18 and 35 years old in good health. Some clones in this sample may be carry-over from other donors' samples.

This clone was detected only once. The V and J genes are TRBV11-2 and TRBJ2-5; D may correspond to TRBD1 or TRBD2 (5 bases each). This CDR3 has 16 amino acids. Trimming took off 5 bases at V and 5 bases at J, with 21 bases between the two ends. Germline CDR1 reads SGHAT; CDR2 reads FQNNGV. The CDR3: CASSPRAALGVETQYF. CDR3 nucleotide sequence: TGTGCCAGCAGCCCCCGCGCGGCTTTGGGGGTCGAGACCCAGTACTTC.

J is TRBJ1-1 and V is TRBV5-1; 9 bases align to TRBD1. With V trimmed by 5 bases and J by 0 bases, 2 bases remained unmatched. CDR1 and CDR2 from the germline V gene are SGHRS and YFSETQ. The CDR3 loop spans 14 amino acids. CDR3 in amino acids: CASRDRGVNTEAFF. The DNA of the CDR3 is TGCGCCAGCAGAGACAGGGGGGTGAACACTGAAGCTTTCTTT.

The J gene is TRBJ1-5, the V gene TRBV28; D uncertain. Germline V gene data show CDR1 as MDHEN and CDR2 as SYDVKM. CDR3 size: 18 residues. With 1 base removed from V and 0 bases from J, the gap between germline ends came to 16 bases. The CDR3 loop is CASSLSGGLEYSNQPQHF. CDR3 bases: TGTGCCAGCAGTTTATCAGGCGGGCTGGAGTATAGCAATCAGCCCCAGCATTTT.

V gene TRBV5-1 combines with J gene TRBJ1-1; no clear D gene. CDR1 is SGHRS and CDR2 is YFSETQ in the germline V gene. The CDR3 is 17 residues long. V was clipped by 4 bases and J by 0 bases, with 19 bases between them. CDR3: CASSLGKGGLLNTEAFF. CDR3 nucleotides: TGCGCCAGCAGCCTGGGAAAGGGTGGCCTATTGAACACTGAAGCTTTCTTT.

The chain's CDR3 is CASSFTSGRANSGELFF. CDR3 DNA sequence: TGTGCCAGCAGTTTCACCAGCGGGAGGGCTAATTCCGGGGAGCTGTTTTTT. The V gene is TRBV27, the J gene TRBJ2-2; 10 bases map to TRBD2. There are 17 residues in the CDR3. Per germline, CDR1 MNHEY and CDR2 SMNVEV (reference sequence). With 3 bases clipped from V and 6 bases from J, the junction kept 10 bases outside the gene matches.